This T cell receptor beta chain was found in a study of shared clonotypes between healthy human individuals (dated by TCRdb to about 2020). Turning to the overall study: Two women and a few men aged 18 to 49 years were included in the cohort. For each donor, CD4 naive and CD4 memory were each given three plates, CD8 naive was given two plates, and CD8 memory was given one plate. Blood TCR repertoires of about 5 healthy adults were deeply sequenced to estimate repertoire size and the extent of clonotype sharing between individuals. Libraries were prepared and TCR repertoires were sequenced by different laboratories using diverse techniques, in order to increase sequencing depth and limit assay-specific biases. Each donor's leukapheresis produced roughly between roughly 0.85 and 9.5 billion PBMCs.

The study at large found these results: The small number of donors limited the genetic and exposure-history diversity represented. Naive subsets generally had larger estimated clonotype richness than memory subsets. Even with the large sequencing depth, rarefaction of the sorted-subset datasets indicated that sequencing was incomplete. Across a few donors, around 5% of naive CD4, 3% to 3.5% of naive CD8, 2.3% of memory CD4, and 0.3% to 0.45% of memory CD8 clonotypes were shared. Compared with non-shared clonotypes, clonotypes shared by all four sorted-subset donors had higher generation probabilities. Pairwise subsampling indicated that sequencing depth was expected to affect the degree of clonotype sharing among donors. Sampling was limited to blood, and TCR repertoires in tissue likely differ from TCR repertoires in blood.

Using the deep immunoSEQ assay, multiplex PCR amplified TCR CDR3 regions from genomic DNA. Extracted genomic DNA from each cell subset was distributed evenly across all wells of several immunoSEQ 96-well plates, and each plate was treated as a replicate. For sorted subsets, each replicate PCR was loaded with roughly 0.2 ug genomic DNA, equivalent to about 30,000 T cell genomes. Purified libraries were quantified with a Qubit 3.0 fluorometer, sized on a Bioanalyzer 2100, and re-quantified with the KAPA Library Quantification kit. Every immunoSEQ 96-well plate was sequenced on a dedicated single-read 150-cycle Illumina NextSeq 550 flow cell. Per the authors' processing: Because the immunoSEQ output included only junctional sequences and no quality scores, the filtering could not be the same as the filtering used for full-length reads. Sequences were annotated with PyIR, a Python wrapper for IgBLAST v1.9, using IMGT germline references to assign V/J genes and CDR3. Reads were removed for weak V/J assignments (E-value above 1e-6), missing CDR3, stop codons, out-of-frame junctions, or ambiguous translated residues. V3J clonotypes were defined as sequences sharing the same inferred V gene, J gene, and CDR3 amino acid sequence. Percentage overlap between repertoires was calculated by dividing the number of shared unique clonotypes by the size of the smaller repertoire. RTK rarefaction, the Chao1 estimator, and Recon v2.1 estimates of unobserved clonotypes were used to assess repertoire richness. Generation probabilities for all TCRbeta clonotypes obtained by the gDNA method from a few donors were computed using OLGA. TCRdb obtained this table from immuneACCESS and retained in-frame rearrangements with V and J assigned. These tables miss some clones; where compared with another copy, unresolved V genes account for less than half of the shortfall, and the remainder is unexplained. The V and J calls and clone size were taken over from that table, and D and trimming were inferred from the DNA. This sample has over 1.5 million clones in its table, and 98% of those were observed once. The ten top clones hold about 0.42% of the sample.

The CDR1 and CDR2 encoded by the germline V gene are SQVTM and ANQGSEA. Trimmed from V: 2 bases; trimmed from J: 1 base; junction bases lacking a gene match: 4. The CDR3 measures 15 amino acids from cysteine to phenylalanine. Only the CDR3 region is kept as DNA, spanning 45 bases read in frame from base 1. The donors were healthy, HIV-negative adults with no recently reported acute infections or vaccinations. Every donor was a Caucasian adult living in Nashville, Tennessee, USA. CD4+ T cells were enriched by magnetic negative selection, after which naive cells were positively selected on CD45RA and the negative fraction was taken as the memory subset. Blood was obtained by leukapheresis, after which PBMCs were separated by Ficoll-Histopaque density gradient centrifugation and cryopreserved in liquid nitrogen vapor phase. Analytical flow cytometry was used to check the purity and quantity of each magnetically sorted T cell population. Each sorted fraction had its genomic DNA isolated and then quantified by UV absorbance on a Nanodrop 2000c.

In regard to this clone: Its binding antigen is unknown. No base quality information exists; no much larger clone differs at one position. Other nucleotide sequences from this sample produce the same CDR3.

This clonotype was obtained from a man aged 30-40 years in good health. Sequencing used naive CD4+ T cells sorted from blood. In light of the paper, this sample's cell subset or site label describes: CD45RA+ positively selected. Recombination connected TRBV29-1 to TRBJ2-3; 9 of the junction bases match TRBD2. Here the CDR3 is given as CSVEILAGRTDTQYF. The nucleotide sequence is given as TGCAGCGTTGAAATACTAGCGGGTCGCACAGATACGCAGTATTTT.